The 23 T cell receptor beta chains reported below all come from one sample, sequenced in a study of early stage breast cancer tumors. The table came from immunoSEQ multiplex PCR; TCRdb's copy has only in-frame clones and leaves some out. The repertoire holds fewer than 70,000 clones, 80% seen once, with around 5% in the top ten. Source material: blood. These TCRs come from a person aged 35-55 years with breast cancer.

CDR3 sequence (DNA): TGTGCCAGCAGCGCAGAGACAGGGACCAACACTGAAGCTTTCTTT. Protein product: CASSAETGTNTEAFF. V and J are TRBV9 and TRBJ1-1, with 7 nucleotides matching TRBD1. Losses at the gene ends were 3 bases for V and 2 bases for J; bases not matched to a gene: 7. Germline lookup yields CDR1 SGDLS and CDR2 YYNGEE. The CDR3 is 15 amino acids.

The rearrangement links TRBV7-8 to TRBJ2-1; tentative D call: TRBD2 (6 bases). The V end was cut by 3 bases, the J end by 8 bases, with 17 bases between. The germline V gene encodes CDR1 SGHVS and CDR2 FQNEAQ. This CDR3 is built from 15 residues. CDR3 in amino acids: CASSFGGKGKDEQFF. CDR3 in DNA: TGTGCCAGCAGCTTCGGGGGAAAGGGGAAGGATGAGCAGTTCTTC.

The gene calls are TRBV5-1 and TRBJ1-1; D is undetermined. The CDR3 extends over 13 amino acids. Germline-derived CDR1 and CDR2 are SGHRS and YFSETQ. V was shortened by 0 bases and J by 0 bases, with 3 bases between the two germline ends. The CDR3 is CASSLEMNTEAFF. The CDR3 DNA sequence: TGCGCCAGCAGCTTGGAAATGAACACTGAAGCTTTCTTT. Full variable domain (outside the CDR3, taken from reference TRBV5-1 and TRBJ1-1): KAGVTQTPRYLIKTRGQQVTLSCSPISGHRSVSWYQQTPGQGLQFLFEYFSETQRNKGNFPGRFSGRQFSNSRSEMNVSTLELGDSALYLCASSLEMNTEAFFGQGTRLTVV.

J is TRBJ2-2 and V is TRBV16, with D possibly being TRBD1 (6 bases). The length of the CDR3 is 15 residues. With 2 bases removed from V and 6 bases from J, the gap between germline ends came to 13 bases. Germline lookup yields CDR1 KGHSY and CDR2 FQNENV. CDR3 DNA sequence: TGTGCCAGCAGCCAAGACGCCGGGACATCCGGGGAGCTGTTTTTT. It yields the protein CASSQDAGTSGELFF.

The chain links TRBV7-9 to TRBJ2-7, with TRBD1 identical over 11 bases. There are 14 residues in the CDR3. V gave up 4 bases and J gave up 4 bases; unmatched junction bases: 3. The germline V gene has CDR1 SEHNR and CDR2 FQNEAQ (reference sequence). The CDR3 spells CASSSGQGAYEQYF. The CDR3 DNA sequence: TGTGCCAGCAGCTCAGGACAGGGGGCGTACGAGCAGTACTTC.

This sequence joins TRBV5-5 and TRBJ2-1; tentatively, D is TRBD2 (5 bases). Between the trimmed V and J ends, which lost 1 base and 3 bases, there was a span of 8 bases. Germline assignment: CDR1 SGHKS and CDR2 YYEKEE (reference sequence). The CDR3 runs to 14 residues. In DNA form, the CDR3 reads TGTGCCAGCAGCTTGCGGGAAAGCTACAATGAGCAGTTCTTC. Its translation is CASSLRESYNEQFF.

J is TRBJ1-4 and V is TRBV5-5, with 7 positions matching TRBD1. This CDR3 has 14 residues. Germline CDR1 is SGHKS and CDR2 is YYEKEE (reference sequence). V lost 4 bases, J lost 5 bases, and 5 bases stayed unmatched. CDR3 nucleotides: TGTGCCAGCAGCACCAGGGGGGGAAATGAAAAACTGTTTTTT. Its translation: CASSTRGGNEKLFF.

This chain uses TRBV11-2 with TRBJ1-4; 9 bases fit TRBD1. CDR3 length equals 15 residues. CDR1 SGHAT and CDR2 FQNNGV come from the germline V gene. V lost 3 bases and J lost 8; bases outside the gene matches: 7. The CDR3 DNA follows: TGTGCCAGCAGCTTGCAGGGACAGGGTCTGGAAAAACTGTTTTTT. It specifies CASSLQGQGLEKLFF.

This clone was seen a single time. This chain joins TRBV18 and TRBJ1-2; D ambiguous. Germline V gives CDR1 KGHSH, CDR2 LQKENI. The CDR3 has 13 residues. Trimming pared 0 bases from V and 7 bases from J, leaving 9 bases between. CDR3 region: CASSPPGPGGYTF. The CDR3 nucleotides read TGTGCCAGCTCACCACCAGGTCCAGGTGGCTACACCTTC.

The rearrangement joins TRBV2 to TRBJ2-4; 9 bases align to TRBD1. Per germline, CDR1 SNHLY and CDR2 FYNNEI. The CDR3 is 15 residues long. The V gene end was trimmed by 11 bases and the J gene end by 5 bases; junction bases not matched to a gene: 13. The CDR3 DNA is TGTGCCGGACAACCCCAGGGACAGGGTGAAAACATTCAGTACTTC. Translation gives CAGQPQGQGENIQYF. Variable domain in full (rest from reference TRBV2 and TRBJ2-4): EPEVTQTPSHQVTQMGQEVILRCVPISNHLYFYWYRQILGQKVEFLVSFYNNEISEKSEIFDDQFSVERPDGSNFTLKIRSTKLEDSAMYFCAGQPQGQGENIQYFGAGTRLSVL.

The chain joins TRBV27 to TRBJ1-1; D is ambiguous. This CDR3 is 13 amino acids long. V gave up 6 bases and J gave up 1 base, with 9 bases separating them. Germline-derived CDR1 and CDR2 are MNHEY and SMNVEV (reference sequence). The CDR3 nucleotides are TGTGCCAGCAGGGGTCGGGAGAACACTGAAGCTTTCTTT. Amino acid sequence: CASRGRENTEAFF.

The J gene is TRBJ2-3, the V gene TRBV30; D remains unclear. The germline gives CDR1 GTSNPN, CDR2 SVGIG (reference sequence). The V end lost 5 bases, the J end lost 0 bases, and 12 bases lay between the germline ends. The CDR3 consists of 14 residues. CDR3 sequence (DNA): TGTGCCTGGGGACGAGGTGGAAGCACAGATACGCAGTATTTT. As protein: CAWGRGGSTDTQYF.

CDR3 coding DNA: TGTGCCAGCAGAGAACAGCACAATCAGCCCCAGCATTTT. It is translated as CASREQHNQPQHF. The chain combines TRBV2 with TRBJ1-5; D gene uncertain. This CDR3 region has 13 residues. Germline CDR1 SNHLY, CDR2 FYNNEI. The germline V and J ends were trimmed by 6 bases and 3 bases, with 9 bases remaining between them.

V is TRBV25-1 and J is TRBJ2-3; D uncertain. The V end was cut by 6 bases, the J end by 2 bases, with 12 bases between. This CDR3 spans 14 amino acids. Germline V gene lookup returns CDR1 MGHDK and CDR2 SYGVNS. The CDR3 DNA is TGTGCCAGCAGCCCGAGCCTAAACACAGATACGCAGTATTTT. Its translation: CASSPSLNTDTQYF.

V usage is TRBV28 and J usage is TRBJ1-1, with a weak D call TRBD1 (5 bases). The length of the CDR3 is 14 residues. Looked up from germline, CDR1 is MDHEN and CDR2 is SYDVKM. Trimming stripped 5 bases from V and 0 bases from J, with 10 bases between. CDR3 nucleotide sequence: TGTGCCAGCAGTGTTCAGGGATTGAACACTGAAGCTTTCTTT. This translates into CASSVQGLNTEAFF. Full variable domain (remainder filled in from reference TRBV28 and TRBJ1-1): DVKVTQSSRYLVKRTGEKVFLECVQDMDHENMFWYRQDPGLGLRLIYFSYDVKMKEKGDIPEGYSVSREKKERFSLILESASTNQTSMYLCASSVQGLNTEAFFGQGTRLTVV.

The CDR3 DNA reads as TGTGCCAGCACTCTAACCGGGGGGGAAAAACTGTTTTTT. It yields the protein CASTLTGGEKLFF. The chain couples TRBV6-6 to TRBJ1-4; D perhaps matches TRBD1 (5 bases). Germline CDR1 and CDR2: MNHNY and SVGAGI (reference sequence). V dropped 7 bases and J dropped 8 bases, with 14 bases sitting between them. The CDR3 spans 13 residues.

The V call is TRBV11-1, the J call TRBJ2-7; TRBD2 aligns across 7 bases. V lost 4 bases, J lost 0 bases, and 9 bases stayed unmatched. The CDR3 length is 16 residues. Germline lookup yields CDR1 SGHAT and CDR2 FQDESV (reference sequence). CDR3 sequence reads: CASSSPSGIPSYEQYF. Here the CDR3 DNA reads TGTGCCAGCAGCTCTCCTAGCGGAATCCCCTCCTACGAGCAGTACTTC.

V is TRBV30 and J is TRBJ2-1; perhaps TRBD1 as D (5 bases). The length of the CDR3 is 11 residues. In germline, CDR1 is GTSNPN, CDR2 SVGIG (reference sequence). The ends were cut back, 0 bases at V and 11 bases at J, with 8 bases in the middle. CDR3 coding DNA: TGTGCCTGGAGTGTCTTGGGGCAGCAGTTCTTC. This translates into CAWSVLGQQFF.

This clone was seen a single time. This rearrangement joins TRBV30 to TRBJ2-1; maybe TRBD1 (6 bases). Germline V gene sequence: CDR1 GTSNPN, CDR2 SVGIG (reference sequence). Trimming removed 7 bases from V and 4 bases from J, with 8 bases in between. The CDR3 loop spans 11 amino acids. In DNA form, the CDR3 reads TGTGCCTTGGACAGTTACAATGAGCAGTTCTTC. Protein: CALDSYNEQFF.

The chain couples TRBV30 to TRBJ2-2; 9 positions agree with TRBD1. V lost 1 base and J lost 4; bases outside the gene matches: 4. The CDR3 contains 15 residues. Per germline, CDR1 GTSNPN and CDR2 SVGIG (reference sequence). Written as DNA, the CDR3 is TGTGCCTGGAGTGAGGGGACAGGGTTCACCGGGGAGCTGTTTTTT. This gives the protein CAWSEGTGFTGELFF. Complete variable domain (other parts from reference TRBV30 and TRBJ2-2): SQTIHQWPATLVQPVGSPLSLECTVEGTSNPNLYWYRQAAGRGLQLLFYSVGIGQISSEVPQNLSASRPQDRQFILSSKKLLLSDSGFYLCAWSEGTGFTGELFFGEGSRLTVL.

The chain uses TRBV5-5 and TRBJ1-2; a possible D gene is TRBD1 (5 bases). The CDR3 spans 13 residues. The V gene's germline CDR1 is SGHKS and CDR2 YYEKEE (reference sequence). Trimming removed 0 bases at V and 3 bases at J, with 6 bases between. CDR3 amino acids: CASSLGGDYGYTF. CDR3 nucleotides: TGTGCCAGCAGCTTGGGGGGGGACTATGGCTACACCTTC.

The rearrangement uses TRBV19 and TRBJ2-7; 10 nucleotides match TRBD1. CDR1 and CDR2 from the germline V gene are LNHDA and SQIVND (reference sequence). The V segment lost 2 bases and the J segment 2 bases; nucleotides outside the gene matches: 9. The CDR3 is 17 residues long. DNA for the CDR3: TGTGCCAGTAGTATACAAACCATGGGGACAGGGGCCTACGAGCAGTACTTC. Residues: CASSIQTMGTGAYEQYF.

In its sample, this clone was seen once. This chain links TRBV28 with TRBJ1-3, with no clear D. V was cut by 6 bases and J by 1 base, with 10 bases left in between. This CDR3 region has 14 residues. CDR1 and CDR2 from the germline V gene are MDHEN and SYDVKM. CDR3 nucleotide sequence: TGTGCCAGCAGGTTCAGAGAGTCTGGAAACACCATATATTTT. Amino acids: CASRFRESGNTIYF.